Listed below are T cell receptor beta chains from one sample, sequenced in a study of identifying expanded T cells in peripheral blood. Measured with immunoSEQ multiplex PCR; TCRdb has only the in-frame clones, and not every one. The sample contains 55,000 to 60,000 clones, about nine tenths of which appear only once. The sample consisted of blood. The receptors come from a person aged 18 to 69 in good health. The CDR3 runs from the conserved cysteine through the conserved F or W. D genes are given only for firm matches. Where a row states a size, it is once, few, many or the class of an expanded clone; other rows omit it.

d_call j_call v_call clone_size cdr3_nt cdr3_aa
. TRBJ2-7 TRBV7-5 . TGTGCCAGAAGCTCGGACCCGAGCTCCTACGAGCAGTACTTC CARSSDPSSYEQYF
. TRBJ2-1 TRBV28 . TGTGCCAGCAGTTTAGCCGCGTCCTACAATGAGCAGTTCTTC CASSLAASYNEQFF
. TRBJ1-2 TRBV6-1 . TGTGGTGTAGTTCCGACTTTTAACTATGGCTACACCTTC CGVVPTFNYGYTF
. TRBJ1-3 TRBV7-8 . TGTGCCAGCAGCCCCCGGGCGAACGGAAACACCATATATTTT CASSPRANGNTIYF
TRBD2 TRBJ2-2 TRBV6-6 . TGTGCCAGCAGTTACGGGAGGGTTGCGAACACCGGGGAGCTGTTTTTT CASSYGRVANTGELFF
. TRBJ2-5 TRBV4-3 . TGCGCCAGCAGCCAAGTTCGTCAAGGGACCCAGTACTTC CASSQVRQGTQYF
. TRBJ1-1 TRBV29-1 . TGCAGCGTTGAAGAGAATTCCGGGGGGGTGAACACTGAAGCTTTCTTT CSVEENSGGVNTEAFF
. TRBJ2-1 TRBV11-1 once TGTGCCAGCAGCCTACTAGAATTAGCCTACAATGAGCAGTTCTTC CASSLLELAYNEQFF
TRBD2 TRBJ2-1 TRBV9 . TGTGCCAGTAGCGGGGGCCGTTACAATGAGCAGTTCTTC CASSGGRYNEQFF
. TRBJ2-5 TRBV7-8 . TGTGCCAGCAGCTTAGCTCGATACCAAGAGACCCAGTACTTC CASSLARYQETQYF
. TRBJ1-2 TRBV30 . TGTGCCTGGAGAAGAGGGCAGACACCTTCCTATGGCTACACCTTC CAWRRGQTPSYGYTF
TRBD2 TRBJ2-3 TRBV5-1 . TGCGCCAGCAGCGGGGGACTAGCAGCCACAGATACGCAGTATTTT CASSGGLAATDTQYF